This T cell receptor beta chain originates from a study of CD8 T cells in Susac syndrome. General study findings and limits: The study recognized that its TCR sequencing and HLA analysis covered a relatively small number of individuals.

CDR3 length: 13 residues. Between the trimmed V and J ends, which lost 2 bases and 1 base, there was a span of 5 bases. The V gene's germline CDR1 is MNHEY and CDR2 SMNVEV (reference sequence). For this clonotype: The antigen is not known.

The RNA input was roughly 0.45 to 1 ug, and it was reverse transcribed with random hexamers. MiXCR, run by TCRdb on the immunoSEQ multiplex PCR reads, gives a single entry per CDR3 protein. The sample contains some 130,000 distinct CDR3 sequences, under 95% of which appear only once. The TCR sequence derives from a human donor with multiple sclerosis. The V gene is TRBV27, the J gene TRBJ1-2; D is unresolved. The sequenced sample was CD8+ T cells from PBMCs. The CDR3 spells CASSLGDNYGYTF. DNA for the CDR3: TGTGCCAGCAGTTTAGGAGATAACTATGGCTACACCTTC.